Listed here are 9 T cell receptor beta chains from one sample, sequenced in a study of CD4 T cells in relation to SARS-CoV-2 and coronaviruses. Clones were read by immunoSEQ multiplex PCR, and TCRdb kept only the in-frame ones, dropping some. The repertoire holds some 60,000 clones, about 91% seen once, with about 0.4% in the top ten. The material sequenced was naive CD4+ T cells from PBMCs. Subset specified: naive CD4+ T cells isolated by negative enrichment. All receptors derive from an adult with COVID-19.

This clone was observed a single time. This chain joins TRBV7-8 and TRBJ2-1; D gene ambiguous. In germline, CDR1 is SGHVS, CDR2 FQNEAQ. V gave up 4 bases and J gave up 4 bases, with 8 bases separating them. The CDR3 is 13 residues long. The CDR3 spells CASSSSLYNEQFF. CDR3 DNA sequence: TGTGCCAGCAGCTCATCATTATACAATGAGCAGTTCTTC.

The chain carries TRBV10-3 and TRBJ2-3; TRBD2 matches 8 bases. CDR1 is ENHRY, CDR2 SYGVKD, per germline. The CDR3 is made up of 16 amino acids. J gave up 3 bases and V 3 bases, and 8 bases lay outside the gene matches. CDR3 coding DNA: TGTGCCATCAGTGACCCAACGGGAGGGCGAACAGATACGCAGTATTTT. Protein sequence: CAISDPTGGRTDTQYF.

This clone has a handful of counts. The chain joins TRBV11-3 to TRBJ1-3; possibly TRBD1 for D (6 bases). Germline values: CDR1 SGHNT, CDR2 YENEEA. Deletions cut 5 bases from V and 10 bases from J, with 18 bases between. The CDR3 has 14 residues. The DNA of the CDR3 is TGTGCCAGCAGCGGAGGGACAAGGGACGGGACCATATATTTT. It encodes CASSGGTRDGTIYF. The complete variable domain, with remaining parts taken from reference TRBV11-3 and TRBJ1-3, reads EAGVVQSPRYKIIEKKQPVAFWCNPISGHNTLYWYLQNLGQGPELLIRYENEEAVDDSQLPKDRFSAERLKGVDSTLKIQPAELGDSAVYLCASSGGTRDGTIYFGEGSWLTVV.

Here the CDR3 DNA reads TGCGCCAGCAGCCAAGAGGGCCATCCGTACTCCTATAATTCACCCCTCCACTTT. Its translation is CASSQEGHPYSYNSPLHF. The chain joins TRBV4-1 to TRBJ1-6, with unresolved D. V was trimmed by 0 bases and J by 0 bases, leaving 12 bases between them. The CDR3 is 18 residues long. CDR1 MGHRA and CDR2 YSYEKL come from the germline V gene.

The chain links TRBV5-1 to TRBJ2-7; 11 positions agree with TRBD1. Germline assignment: CDR1 SGHRS and CDR2 YFSETQ. The V and J ends lost 4 bases and 6 bases, in that order; junction bases with no gene match: 9. The CDR3 sequence is 15 residues long. The CDR3 here is CASSAQDRGPSEQYF. As DNA, the CDR3 is TGCGCCAGCAGCGCCCAGGACAGGGGGCCATCCGAGCAGTACTTC.

The chain recombines TRBV12-3 or TRBV12-4 with TRBJ1-1; D gene ambiguous. The CDR3 length is 13 residues. V gave up 2 bases and J gave up 4 bases, with 8 bases separating them. The CDR3 loop reads CASSLTAVTEAFF. The CDR3 nucleotides are TGTGCCAGCAGTTTAACGGCGGTCACTGAAGCTTTCTTT.

This clone has only one observation. The J gene is TRBJ2-1, the V gene TRBV7-9; 7 nucleotides agree with TRBD2. This CDR3 spans 15 amino acids. V lost 1 base to trimming and J lost 9 bases; unmatched junction nucleotides: 9. CDR1 SEHNR and CDR2 FQNEAQ come from the germline V gene (reference sequence). The CDR3 loop is CASSLGIAGAPEQFF. Here the CDR3 DNA reads TGTGCCAGCAGCTTAGGTATCGCGGGAGCCCCTGAGCAGTTCTTC.

This chain uses TRBV5-4 with TRBJ2-3; TRBD1 aligns across 7 bases. CDR1 is SGHNT and CDR2 is YYREEE in the germline V gene (reference sequence). The V gene end was trimmed by 10 bases and the J gene end by 2 bases; junction bases not matched to a gene: 7. There are 13 residues in the CDR3. The CDR3 sequence: CAGSGQSTDTQYF. For the CDR3, the DNA is TGTGCCGGGTCGGGACAGTCCACAGATACGCAGTATTTT.

The rearrangement uses TRBV11-3 and TRBJ2-1; D is unresolved. The CDR3 runs to 12 residues. Per the germline V gene, CDR1 is SGHNT and CDR2 is YENEEA. V lost 2 bases and J lost 5, with 4 bases in between. CDR3: CASSLQNNEQFF. CDR3 bases: TGTGCCAGCAGCTTACAGAACAATGAGCAGTTCTTC.